These 30 T cell receptor beta chains were sequenced from one sample in a study of beta chain features in type 1 diabetes (dated by TCRdb to 2016 to 2019). The library was obtained by the immunoSEQ multiplex PCR assay. All of the isolated RNA was reverse transcribed with the High Capacity cDNA Reverse Transcription Kit, so expressed TCRB transcripts were sequenced. Held by TCRdb, this immuneACCESS table contains in-frame sequences only and omits some clones. Under half of the omission traces to an unresolved V gene where checked; the cause of the rest is unknown. Here the sample has some 410,000 clones; about an eighth occur a single time. The ten most abundant clones make up roughly 0.046% of the sample. The specimen was naive CD4+ T cells from blood. The sample's cell subset or site label, in plain terms: true naive CD4+ T cells. The receptors come from a woman aged 18-29 years in good health.

This clone has just a few counts. The chain carries TRBV21-1 and TRBJ2-7; the table assigns TRBD1, which was not confirmed against the DNA. TRBV21-1 is labeled a pseudogene. There are 14 residues in the CDR3. The CDR3 sequence is CASSNNRAPYEQYV. The CDR3 DNA reads as TGTGCCAGCAGCAACAACAGGGCTCCGTACGAGCAGTACGTC.

The chain uses TRBV5-6 and TRBJ2-7; D is unclear. The V end lost 2 bases, the J end lost 9 bases, and 18 bases lay between the germline ends. The CDR3 length is 14 residues. Germline lookup yields CDR1 SGHDT and CDR2 YYEEEE. CDR3 region: CASSFSGGPLGQYV. Here the CDR3 DNA reads TGTGCCAGCAGCTTTAGTGGCGGACCCCTAGGGCAGTACGTC.

V and J are TRBV7-2 and TRBJ2-5, with no clear D. Trimming pared 1 base from V and 1 base from J, leaving 13 bases between. The germline CDR1 and CDR2 sequences are SGHTA and FQGNSA. The CDR3 has 16 residues. The CDR3 DNA follows: TGTGCCAGCAGCTTAGATTGGTACTTGGCCCAAGAGACCCAGTACTTC. It codes for CASSLDWYLAQETQYF.

This clone was counted only a few times. The V gene is TRBV18, the J gene TRBJ2-3; 8 nucleotides agree with TRBD1. Germline V gene lookup returns CDR1 KGHSH and CDR2 LQKENI. V dropped 4 bases and J dropped 2; count of bases not matched to a gene: 5. This CDR3 has 15 residues. CDR3 loop: CASSLDREVTDTQYF. The DNA of the CDR3 is TGTGCCAGCTCACTGGACAGGGAAGTCACAGATACGCAGTATTTT.

The V gene is TRBV4-2, the J gene TRBJ1-1; 7 bases are a match to TRBD1. The CDR3 consists of 15 residues. Per the germline V gene, CDR1 is LGHNA and CDR2 is YNFKEQ. The trim removed 2 bases at V and 5 bases at J, leaving 8 bases unmatched. The CDR3 sequence is CASSQISQGRTEAFF. In DNA, the CDR3 is TGTGCCAGCAGCCAAATATCACAGGGGAGGACTGAAGCTTTCTTT.

The CDR3 protein is CASSDAVSMNTEAFF. CDR3 bases: TGTGCCAGCAGTGATGCAGTCTCCATGAACACTGAAGCTTTCTTT. This rearrangement joins TRBV2 to TRBJ1-1; D unclear. The V end lost 3 bases, the J end lost 0 bases, and 11 bases lay between the germline ends. Per germline, CDR1 SNHLY and CDR2 FYNNEI. The CDR3 extends over 15 amino acids.

The chain carries TRBV6-5 and TRBJ2-3, with D hard to call. Germline values: CDR1 MNHEY, CDR2 SVGAGI. The germline V and J ends were trimmed by 7 bases and 2 bases, with 7 bases remaining between them. This CDR3 is 12 amino acids long. This chain's CDR3 is CASTDTTDTQYF. CDR3 sequence (DNA): TGTGCCAGCACCGATACCACAGATACGCAGTATTTT.

The chain uses TRBV2 and TRBJ2-4; D might be TRBD1 or TRBD2, each matching 5 bases. The CDR3 covers 16 residues. Germline assignment: CDR1 SNHLY and CDR2 FYNNEI. V dropped 7 bases and J dropped 1 base, with 17 bases sitting between them. CDR3 region: CASILEGWFAKNIQYF. The CDR3 region has the DNA TGTGCCAGCATTCTAGAGGGGTGGTTTGCCAAAAACATTCAGTACTTC.

J is TRBJ2-1 and V is TRBV7-2; D possibly corresponds to TRBD2 (5 bases). V was cut by 2 bases and J by 5 bases, with 10 bases left in between. The CDR3 length is 14 residues. CDR1 is SGHTA and CDR2 is FQGNSA in the germline V gene. CDR3 loop: CASSLTARDNEQFF. The DNA of the CDR3 is TGTGCCAGCAGCTTAACAGCGAGGGACAATGAGCAGTTCTTC.

About this clone: This CDR3 is also generated by other DNA sequences in the sample. This chain connects TRBV4-3 to TRBJ1-1; no definite D call. Trimming pared 2 bases from V and 0 bases from J, leaving 10 bases between. Per germline, CDR1 LGHNA and CDR2 YSLEER. This CDR3 contains 15 residues. In DNA, the CDR3 is TGCGCCAGCAGCCAAAGAACGGGTCTGAACACTGAAGCTTTCTTT. Protein product: CASSQRTGLNTEAFF.

There are a few counts of this clone. Other DNA sequences in this specimen translate into the identical CDR3. The chain combines TRBV7-2 with TRBJ1-1, with D unclear. From germline, CDR1 is SGHTA and CDR2 FQGNSA. This CDR3 region has 13 residues. The V gene lost 2 bases and the J gene lost 1 base, with 5 bases spanning the gap. The CDR3 region is CASSLRGNTEAFF. DNA for the CDR3: TGTGCCAGCAGCTTAAGAGGGAACACTGAAGCTTTCTTT.

The chain uses TRBV18 and TRBJ2-7; D may match TRBD1 or TRBD2 (5 bases each). V was cut by 3 bases and J by 7 bases, with 10 bases left in between. Germline V gives CDR1 KGHSH, CDR2 LQKENI. This CDR3 is 12 amino acids long. CDR3 in DNA: TGTGCCAGCTCACCCGGGACCATGGAGCAGTACGTC. This translates into CASSPGTMEQYV.

The chain carries TRBV30 and TRBJ2-7; D tentatively reads TRBD1 or TRBD2 (6 bases each). The CDR3 length is 14 residues. Germline V gene lookup returns CDR1 GTSNPN and CDR2 SVGIG (reference sequence). V was cut by 3 bases and J by 0 bases, with 12 bases left in between. The CDR3 spells CAWSRGPPSYEQYF. CDR3 nucleotide sequence: TGTGCCTGGAGCCGGGGGCCACCCTCCTACGAGCAGTACTTC. Complete variable domain (other parts from reference TRBV30 and TRBJ2-7): SQTIHQWPATLVQPVGSPLSLECTVEGTSNPNLYWYRQAAGRGLQLLFYSVGIGQISSEVPQNLSASRPQDRQFILSSKKLLLSDSGFYLCAWSRGPPSYEQYFGPGTRLTVT.

V is TRBV7-2 and J is TRBJ2-5, with TRBD1 matching over 8 bases. Germline-derived CDR1 and CDR2 are SGHTA and FQGNSA. The CDR3 consists of 15 residues. V lost 0 bases and J lost 4; bases outside the gene matches: 4. The CDR3 reads CASSLARTGRETQYF. In DNA, the CDR3 is TGTGCCAGCAGCTTAGCGAGGACAGGGCGAGAGACCCAGTACTTC.

The V gene is TRBV29-1, the J gene TRBJ1-1; no firm D call. This CDR3 comprises 12 residues. With 7 bases removed from V and 0 bases from J, the gap between germline ends came to 9 bases. Germline V gene lookup returns CDR1 SQVTM and CDR2 ANQGSEA. For the CDR3, the DNA is TGCAGCGGCCAAGAGATGAACACTGAAGCTTTCTTT. Encoded protein: CSGQEMNTEAFF.

The V and J genes are TRBV4-1 and TRBJ2-2, with D maybe TRBD1 (5 bases). The CDR3 length is 17 residues. V dropped 1 base and J dropped 4 bases, with 16 bases sitting between them. In germline, CDR1 is MGHRA, CDR2 YSYEKL. DNA for the CDR3: TGCGCCAGCAGCCAAGGCGGCAGGGAAGGTAGCACCGGGGAGCTGTTTTTT. Its translation is CASSQGGREGSTGELFF.

This clone has just a few counts. This sample also contains other DNA sequences that code for the same CDR3. This chain links TRBV6-4 with TRBJ1-2, with TRBD1 as a possible D gene (6 bases). V was pared by 0 bases and J by 5 bases, with 7 bases between. The germline CDR1 and CDR2 sequences are MRHNA and SNTAGT. The CDR3 consists of 13 residues. The CDR3 spells CASSDSGGYGYTF. The CDR3 DNA sequence: TGTGCCAGCAGTGACTCAGGGGGGTATGGCTACACCTTC.

CDR3 protein: CAWGLDSVGNQPQHF. The CDR3 nucleotides read TGTGCCTGGGGCCTGGATTCTGTGGGCAATCAGCCCCAGCATTTT. The chain links TRBV30 to TRBJ1-5, with D unresolved. This CDR3 contains 15 residues. Germline values: CDR1 GTSNPN, CDR2 SVGIG (reference sequence). Trimming removed 5 bases at V and 2 bases at J, with 16 bases between.

This clone was seen a handful of times. This rearrangement joins TRBV2 to TRBJ2-1; D unclear. CDR1 is SNHLY, CDR2 FYNNEI, per germline. Trimming removed 2 bases from V and 9 bases from J, with 8 bases in between. There are 12 residues in the CDR3. CDR3 in amino acids: CASSEMDVEQFF. DNA for the CDR3: TGTGCCAGCAGTGAAATGGATGTTGAGCAGTTCTTC. Supplemented by reference TRBV2 and TRBJ2-1, the full variable domain reads EPEVTQTPSHQVTQMGQEVILRCVPISNHLYFYWYRQILGQKVEFLVSFYNNEISEKSEIFDDQFSVERPDGSNFTLKIRSTKLEDSAMYFCASSEMDVEQFFGPGTRLTVL.

The chain combines TRBV5-1 with TRBJ2-1, with D maybe TRBD1 (6 bases). Germline V gene lookup returns CDR1 SGHRS and CDR2 YFSETQ. The CDR3 runs 13 residues. Trimming stripped 1 base from V and 10 bases from J, with 12 bases between. DNA for the CDR3: TGCGCCAGCAGCTTGACTACAGGGCCCGAGCAGTTCTTC. It codes for CASSLTTGPEQFF.

In its sample, this clone was seen a few times. This rearrangement joins TRBV9 to TRBJ2-2, with TRBD1 matching over 7 bases. CDR1 SGDLS and CDR2 YYNGEE come from the germline V gene. Trimming took 0 bases from V and 1 from J; bases not matched to a gene: 0. The CDR3 runs 15 residues. The CDR3 protein is CASSVGTGNTGELFF. The CDR3 DNA sequence: TGTGCCAGCAGCGTAGGGACAGGGAACACCGGGGAGCTGTTTTTT.

A few counts support this clone. The J gene is TRBJ2-2, the V gene TRBV9; TRBD2 matches at 7 bases. The CDR3 length is 19 residues. Germline-derived CDR1 and CDR2 are SGDLS and YYNGEE. V trimming: 0 bases; J trimming: 0 bases; junction bases outside the gene matches: 11. CDR3 in DNA: TGTGCCAGCAGCGTAGCGACCAATCTACTAGCGACGAACACCGGGGAGCTGTTTTTT. It is translated as CASSVATNLLATNTGELFF.

This clone was counted a few times. The chain carries TRBV15 and TRBJ1-1; 7 bases agree with TRBD1. CDR1 is LNHNV and CDR2 is YYDKDF in the germline V gene (reference sequence). This CDR3 spans 12 amino acids. The junction had 7 bases not matched to a gene; V was cut back by 5 bases and J by 10 bases. The CDR3 DNA reads as TGTGCCACCAGCTCAGGGACAGCCGGAGCTTTCTTT. Its translation is CATSSGTAGAFF.

This clone occurred a few times. The chain employs TRBV15 and TRBJ2-2, with TRBD2 matching 7 bases. Trimming removed 2 bases from V and 3 bases from J; junction bases left unmatched: 6. The CDR3 sequence is 16 residues long. Per the germline V gene, CDR1 is LNHNV and CDR2 is YYDKDF (reference sequence). CDR3 nucleotide sequence: TGTGCCACCAGCAGATCGAGCGGGGCTTACACCGGGGAGCTGTTTTTT. It is translated as CATSRSSGAYTGELFF.

The chain combines TRBV2 with TRBJ2-3, with 7 positions matching TRBD2. Trimming at V came to 3 bases and at J to 5 bases, leaving 23 bases not matched to a gene. The germline gives CDR1 SNHLY, CDR2 FYNNEI. The CDR3 totals 20 residues. This CDR3 is CASSERPGWFVQGGRDTQYF. The CDR3 bases are TGTGCCAGCAGTGAGCGCCCCGGTTGGTTTGTGCAGGGAGGGCGAGATACGCAGTATTTT.

The CDR3 nucleotides are TGCGCCAGCAGCCATGGCACTGAAGCTTTCTTT. It translates to CASSHGTEAFF. J is TRBJ1-1 and V is TRBV4-3; D remains unclear. Per germline, CDR1 LGHNA and CDR2 YSLEER. V lost 3 bases, J lost 4 bases, and 3 bases lay in between. The CDR3 has 11 amino acids.

This clone has more than one count but fewer than ten. This chain connects TRBV23-1 to TRBJ2-1; 12 nucleotides match TRBD2. TRBV23-1 is designated an ORF whose function remains uncertain. The CDR3 is 15 residues long. With 2 bases clipped from V and 4 bases from J, the junction kept 0 bases outside the gene matches. For the CDR3, the DNA is TGCGCCAGCAGTCAAACTAGCGGGAGGTACAATGAGCAGTTCTTC. It is translated as CASSQTSGRYNEQFF.

The sample holds a few counts of this clone. CDR3 protein: CASTETGQETQYF. CDR3 DNA: TGCGCCAGCACCGAGACAGGGCAAGAGACCCAGTACTTC. The chain joins TRBV5-1 to TRBJ2-5; 7 bases line up with TRBD1. CDR3 length: 13 residues. Germline values: CDR1 SGHRS, CDR2 YFSETQ. V dropped 6 bases and J dropped 2; count of bases not matched to a gene: 4.

The V gene is TRBV27, the J gene TRBJ1-6; 8 bases agree with TRBD1. The ends lost 6 bases at V and 8 bases at J; junction bases unmatched: 12. This CDR3 has 16 residues. Germline CDR1 reads MNHEY; CDR2 reads SMNVEV (reference sequence). The CDR3 coding sequence is TGTGCCAGCAGAACCCTACAGGGGGTAGTATATTCACCCCTCCACTTT. This gives the protein CASRTLQGVVYSPLHF.

This sequence joins TRBV20-1 and TRBJ2-2; tentative D call: TRBD2 (5 bases). The length of the CDR3 is 11 residues. The V and J ends lost 5 bases and 8 bases respectively, with 9 bases between them. Germline lookup yields CDR1 DFQATT and CDR2 SNEGSKA (reference sequence). The chain's CDR3 is CSAPRRGELFF. CDR3 bases: TGCAGTGCTCCGCGGAGGGGGGAGCTGTTTTTT.